A single sample gave rise to the 21 T cell receptor beta chains below, sequenced in a study of regulatory T cells in long-lasting Graves disease. As for time point: newly diagnosed GD, antithyroid drugs for less than 3 months. With RNA extracted from PBMCs as input, the TCR library was made. Construction of TCR beta libraries relied on iRepertoire HTBI primers and on Arm-PCR targeting CDR3 regions. In TCRdb, the multiplex PCR reads were re-called with MiXCR into one record per CDR3 protein. The table lists about 450,000 distinct CDR3 sequences, 13% to 15% of them singletons, with roughly 15% in the top ten. These data also formed part of another study, on T cells in Graves' hyperthyroidism and ophthalmopathy.

The sequencing here drew on peripheral blood mononuclear cells (PBMCs), taken at new diagnosis, from a patient treated with antithyroid drugs. These receptors were obtained from a woman in her fifties or sixties with Graves disease.

The chain couples TRBV6-1 to TRBJ1-5; a possible D gene is TRBD1 (6 bases). This CDR3 spans 14 amino acids. V lost 8 bases and J lost 4, with 15 bases in between. Germline loops: CDR1 MNHNS, CDR2 SASEGT. CDR3 in amino acids: CASEGGPGNQPQHF. CDR3 nucleotide sequence: TGTGCCAGCGAGGGGGGCCCAGGGAATCAGCCCCAGCATTTT.

This clonotype was seen repeatedly, ten times or more. The chain's CDR3 is CASSLYSSGNTIYF. The CDR3 nucleotides read TGTGCCAGCAGTTTATACAGCTCTGGAAACACCATATATTTT. This sequence joins TRBV28 and TRBJ1-3; D unresolved. This CDR3 region has 14 residues. Germline assignment: CDR1 MDHEN and CDR2 SYDVKM. The V gene lost 1 base and the J gene lost 0 bases, with 4 bases spanning the gap.

In this sample, this clonotype turned up many times. The chain recombines TRBV12-3 or TRBV12-4 with TRBJ1-5, with D unresolved. The V gene lost 3 bases and the J gene lost 0 bases, with 15 bases spanning the gap. The CDR3 extends over 17 amino acids. The CDR3 region is CASSFGARYYSNQPQHF. The DNA of the CDR3 is TGTGCCAGCAGTTTCGGTGCCAGATACTATAGCAATCAGCCCCAGCATTTT.

This chain joins TRBV29-1 and TRBJ1-3, with 8 bases identical to TRBD1. Per germline, CDR1 SQVTM and CDR2 ANQGSEA. This CDR3 comprises 14 residues. V lost 3 bases, J lost 4 bases, and 5 bases stayed unmatched. The CDR3 protein is CSVELTGAGNTIYF. The CDR3, as DNA: TGCAGCGTTGAGCTGACAGGGGCGGGAAACACCATATATTTT.

There are a few counts of this clonotype. The chain joins TRBV19 to TRBJ1-1; maybe TRBD1 (6 bases). Trimming took 1 base from V and 8 from J, leaving 11 bases between them. Germline lookup yields CDR1 LNHDA and CDR2 SQIVND (reference sequence). CDR3 length: 13 residues. The CDR3 region is CASSIGTAVEAFF. CDR3 bases: TGTGCCAGTAGTATAGGGACAGCCGTAGAAGCTTTCTTT.

In its sample, this clonotype was seen many times. The rearrangement links TRBV12-3 or TRBV12-4 to TRBJ2-7; 8 bases line up with TRBD2. V lost 6 bases and J lost 4; bases outside the gene matches: 5. The CDR3 is 13 amino acids. The CDR3 reads CASSPAGVYEQYF. The CDR3 nucleotides read TGTGCCAGCAGCCCAGCGGGAGTGTACGAGCAGTACTTC.

For this clonotype: A clone one base away is much larger, so this may be a read error. This chain joins TRBV11-2 and TRBJ2-2; D unclear. Trimming pared 8 bases from V and 5 bases from J, leaving 12 bases between. Germline V gene sequence: CDR1 SGHAT, CDR2 FQNNGV. The CDR3 runs to 13 residues. For the CDR3, the DNA is TGTGCCAGCGGGCCCCCGTGGACCGGGGAGCTGTTTTTT. It translates to CASGPPWTGELFF. The full variable domain, in which reference TRBV11-2 and TRBJ2-2 provide the parts outside the CDR3, is EAGVAQSPRYKIIEKRQSVAFWCNPISGHATLYWYQQILGQGPKLLIQFQNNGVVDDSQLPKDRFSAERLKGVDSTLKIQPAKLEDSAVYLCASGPPWTGELFFGEGSRLTVL.

This clonotype was seen many times. The chain uses TRBV18 and TRBJ2-2; 10 bases fit TRBD1. This CDR3 contains 17 residues. Germline V CDR1 and CDR2: KGHSH, LQKENI. V gave up 2 bases and J gave up 3 bases; unmatched junction bases: 6. The chain's CDR3 is CASSPTGTGVDTGELFF. In DNA form, the CDR3 reads TGTGCCAGCTCACCAACCGGGACAGGGGTGGACACCGGGGAGCTGTTTTTT.

This clonotype showed up just a few times. V gene TRBV19 combines with J gene TRBJ1-5; TRBD1 might be the D (6 bases). The germline V gene encodes CDR1 LNHDA and CDR2 SQIVND (reference sequence). V lost 3 bases, J lost 0 bases, and 12 bases lay in between. The CDR3 runs 16 residues. CDR3 in amino acids: CASSMGWTDSNQPQHF. Here the CDR3 DNA reads TGTGCCAGTAGTATGGGATGGACAGATAGCAATCAGCCCCAGCATTTT.

This clonotype was seen repeatedly, ten times or more. The chain has TRBV30 and TRBJ1-6, with TRBD1 matching over 7 bases. Germline assignment: CDR1 GTSNPN and CDR2 SVGIG (reference sequence). The CDR3 covers 14 residues. The V gene end was trimmed by 1 base and the J gene end by 5 bases; junction bases not matched to a gene: 2. The DNA for the CDR3 is TGTGCCTGGAGTGGACAGGGAAATAATTCACCCCTCCACTTT. Protein sequence: CAWSGQGNNSPLHF.

This clonotype was detected ten times or more. The chain uses TRBV11-2 and TRBJ2-3; perhaps TRBD2 as D (5 bases). Germline CDR1 is SGHAT and CDR2 is FQNNGV. Trimming took off 3 bases at V and 0 bases at J, with 7 bases between the two ends. The CDR3 extends over 14 amino acids. In DNA, the CDR3 is TGTGCCAGCAGCTTCCAGCGGAGCACAGATACGCAGTATTTT. Encoded protein: CASSFQRSTDTQYF. Based on the CDR3 plus reference TRBV11-2 and TRBJ2-3, the full variable domain is EAGVAQSPRYKIIEKRQSVAFWCNPISGHATLYWYQQILGQGPKLLIQFQNNGVVDDSQLPKDRFSAERLKGVDSTLKIQPAKLEDSAVYLCASSFQRSTDTQYFGPGTRLTVL.

Ten or more counts support this clonotype. The J gene is TRBJ1-2, the V gene TRBV11-2, with D possibly TRBD1 on 5 matching bases. The CDR3 consists of 16 residues. Germline assignment: CDR1 SGHAT and CDR2 FQNNGV. The V end lost 2 bases, the J end lost 0 bases, and 13 bases lay between the germline ends. CDR3 amino acids: CASSLSPRASNYGYTF. As DNA, the CDR3 is TGTGCCAGCAGCTTAAGCCCCAGGGCTTCTAACTATGGCTACACCTTC.

This clonotype showed up many times. V and J are TRBV28 and TRBJ2-3, with 7 bases matching TRBD2. V shed 3 bases, J shed 3 bases, and the junction held 6 bases outside the gene matches. Germline assignment: CDR1 MDHEN and CDR2 SYDVKM. The CDR3 has 15 residues. The CDR3 bases are TGTGCCAGCAGTTTGGCGGGAGAAATTACAGATACGCAGTATTTT. Protein sequence: CASSLAGEITDTQYF.

This sequence joins TRBV2 and TRBJ1-2; 9 bases agree with TRBD1. The V gene end was trimmed by 9 bases and the J gene end by 8 bases; junction bases not matched to a gene: 7. Germline assignment: CDR1 SNHLY and CDR2 FYNNEI. The CDR3 consists of 12 residues. DNA of the CDR3: TGTGCCAGACAGGGGGCGCGTGGGGGCTACACCTTC. This codes for CARQGARGGYTF.

This clonotype was recorded many times. V and J are TRBV5-5 and TRBJ2-5, with 7 positions matching TRBD1. Germline assignment: CDR1 SGHKS and CDR2 YYEKEE (reference sequence). There are 15 residues in the CDR3. The V segment lost 6 bases and the J segment 7 bases; nucleotides outside the gene matches: 15. This chain's CDR3 is CASNKNDRDWWTQYF. As DNA, the CDR3 is TGTGCCAGCAACAAAAACGACAGGGATTGGTGGACCCAGTACTTC.

The sample holds many counts of this clonotype. The rearrangement uses TRBV9 and TRBJ2-5; 9 bases map to TRBD1. The CDR3 is 16 residues long. Per the germline V gene, CDR1 is SGDLS and CDR2 is YYNGEE. The V gene end was trimmed by 2 bases and the J gene end by 4 bases; junction bases not matched to a gene: 9. The chain's CDR3 is CASSVGTGNRRETQYF. CDR3 nucleotide sequence: TGTGCCAGCAGCGTTGGGACAGGGAATCGGAGAGAGACCCAGTACTTC.

This clonotype has ten or more counts. In DNA form, the CDR3 reads TGTGCCAGCAGTGATGAAGGTTCTTATGAAAAACTGTTTTTT. It translates to CASSDEGSYEKLFF. The chain carries TRBV2 and TRBJ1-4; D unresolved. The length of the CDR3 is 14 residues. Germline loops: CDR1 SNHLY, CDR2 FYNNEI. V lost 3 bases, J lost 6 bases, and 11 bases lay in between.

This clonotype was found many times. This chain uses TRBV2 with TRBJ2-2, with 10 bases aligning to TRBD1. After removal of 1 base from V and 7 bases from J, the junction contained 3 bases not matched to a gene. The germline gives CDR1 SNHLY, CDR2 FYNNEI. The CDR3 length is 15 residues. CDR3 nucleotide sequence: TGTGCCAGCAGTGAAGGGGGACAGGGGTTCGGGGAGCTGTTTTTT. Residues: CASSEGGQGFGELFF.

This clonotype was counted many times. The gene calls are TRBV6-2 or TRBV6-3 and TRBJ2-3, with 8 nucleotides matching TRBD1. The CDR3 is 15 amino acids. Unmatched junction bases numbered 6, after V lost 4 bases and J lost 3 bases. CDR1 is MNHEY and CDR2 is SVGEGT in the germline V gene. The CDR3 bases are TGTGCCAGCAGTTGGGACAGGAGAGCGACAGATACGCAGTATTTT. This encodes CASSWDRRATDTQYF.

Note on this clonotype: A much bigger clone sits one base away, suggesting this may be a read error. J is TRBJ2-6 and V is TRBV28, with 7 bases that match TRBD1. The CDR3 spans 17 residues. Germline loops: CDR1 MDHEN, CDR2 SYDVKM. In DNA form, the CDR3 reads TGTGCCAGCAGTTTCCCTGGGGCCCTACAGGGGACCAACGTCCTGGCTTTC. This codes for CASSFPGALQGTNVLAF.

Ten or more counts support this clonotype. The rearrangement uses TRBV5-1 and TRBJ2-7; either TRBD1 or TRBD2 may fit D (5 bases each). Between the trimmed V and J ends, which lost 4 bases and 0 bases, there was a span of 11 bases. The CDR3 runs 14 residues. Germline V lookup: CDR1 SGHRS, CDR2 YFSETQ. CDR3 sequence reads: CASSRDGSSYEQYF. The CDR3 DNA sequence: TGCGCCAGCAGCCGGGACGGAAGCTCCTACGAGCAGTACTTC.